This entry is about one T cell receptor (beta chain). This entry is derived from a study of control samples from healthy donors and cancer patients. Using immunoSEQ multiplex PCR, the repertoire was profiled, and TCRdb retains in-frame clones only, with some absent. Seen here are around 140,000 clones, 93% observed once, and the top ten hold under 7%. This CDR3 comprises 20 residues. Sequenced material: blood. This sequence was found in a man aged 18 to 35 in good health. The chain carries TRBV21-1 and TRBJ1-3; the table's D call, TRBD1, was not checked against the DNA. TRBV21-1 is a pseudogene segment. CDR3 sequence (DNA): TGTGCCAGCAGCAAAGAGGCGGGACAGGGGGCTATCCTCTCTGGAAACACCATATATTTT. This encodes CASSKEAGQGAILSGNTIYF.